The 2 T cell receptor beta chains below were found in one sample sequenced in a study of early T cells in non-severe SARS-CoV-2 infection. TCRdb reanalysed the 5' RACE reads using MiXCR and keeps one entry per CDR3 protein. The data hold tens of thousands of distinct CDR3 sequences, with roughly an eighth observed a single time. Sequences were obtained from whole blood. These receptors came from an adult who was a healthcare worker with PCR-confirmed SARS-CoV-2 infection or an uninfected control (not recorded which).

There are many counts of this clonotype. The V gene is TRBV28, the J gene TRBJ1-5; D may be TRBD1 (6 bases). The CDR3 has 15 amino acids. Trimming left V 3 bases short and J 2 bases short, with 11 bases between. Germline CDR1 and CDR2: MDHEN and SYDVKM. This CDR3 is CASSLGGGRNQPQHF. For the CDR3, the DNA is TGTGCCAGCAGTTTGGGGGGGGGCCGCAATCAGCCCCAGCATTTT.

This clonotype turned up a few times. The chain combines TRBV6-5 with TRBJ2-2; perhaps TRBD2 as D (5 bases). In germline, CDR1 is MNHEY, CDR2 SVGAGI. V was shortened by 6 bases and J by 4 bases, with 15 bases between the two germline ends. This CDR3 spans 15 amino acids. Here the CDR3 DNA reads TGTGCCAGCAGAGAGGGAACATCTCCCACCGGGGAGCTGTTTTTT. It is translated as CASREGTSPTGELFF.